Listed below are T cell receptor beta chains from one sample, sequenced in a study of post-analysis software for immune sequencing data. TCRdb re-analysed the PCR reads in MiXCR, keeping a single row per CDR3 protein. The sample includes roughly 800,000 distinct CDR3 sequences, around 50% of them seen just once. Sequencing used blood. These receptors were taken from a girl aged 5-17 years with multiple sclerosis. The CDR3 runs from the conserved cysteine through the conserved F or W. The D gene is left open where the match is weak. The listing skips clone size in some rows; elsewhere it reads once, few, many or a size class.

V: TRBV5-1
size: -
J: TRBJ2-2
D: -
CDR3: CASSLRWQALASGGELFF
DNA: TGCGCCAGCAGCTTGCGATGGCAGGCCCTAGCAAGCGGCGGGGAGCTGTTTTTT

V: TRBV29-1
size: -
J: TRBJ2-7
D: -
CDR3: CSVAVDLLLYEQYF
DNA: TGCAGCGTTGCGGTGGATCTACTACTCTACGAGCAGTACTTC

V: TRBV20-1
size: -
J: TRBJ2-7
D: -
CDR3: CSAVRSGYEQYF
DNA: TGCAGTGCTGTGCGGTCGGGCTACGAGCAGTACTTC

V: TRBV29-1
size: -
J: TRBJ2-1
D: -
CDR3: CSVGYSSYSEQFF
DNA: TGCAGCGTTGGTTACAGCTCCTACAGTGAGCAGTTCTTC

V: TRBV20-1
size: -
J: TRBJ1-1
D: -
CDR3: CSVPAKGRIEAFF
DNA: TGCAGTGTCCCCGCTAAAGGCAGGATTGAAGCTTTCTTT

V: TRBV7-8
size: few
J: TRBJ2-4
D: -
CDR3: CASSSGRPFEQYF
DNA: TGTGCCAGCAGCTCCGGACGACCCTTTGAGCAGTACTTC

V: TRBV10-3
size: few
J: TRBJ2-5
D: -
CDR3: CAISDRRRETQYF
DNA: TGTGCCATCAGTGACCGACGACGGGAGACCCAGTACTTC

V: TRBV15
size: few
J: TRBJ1-2
D: TRBD1
CDR3: CATSRDPTGGRLIVGGYTF
DNA: TGTGCCACCAGCAGAGATCCCACAGGGGGACGGCTCATCGTGGGAGGCTACACCTTC

V: TRBV29-1
size: -
J: TRBJ1-2
D: -
CDR3: CSAKRGVNYGYTF
DNA: TGCAGCGCAAAAAGAGGAGTTAACTATGGCTACACCTTC

V: TRBV9
size: few
J: TRBJ1-6
D: -
CDR3: CASSVAGSGNSPLHF
DNA: TGTGCCAGCAGCGTAGCTGGGTCGGGAAATTCACCCCTCCACTTT

V: TRBV5-5
size: few
J: TRBJ2-7
D: -
CDR3: CASTVSYEQYF
DNA: TGTGCCAGCACCGTTAGTTACGAGCAGTACTTC

V: TRBV7-2
size: -
J: TRBJ2-4
D: TRBD1
CDR3: CASSLATGVAKNIQYF
DNA: TGTGCCAGCAGCTTGGCGACAGGGGTTGCCAAAAACATTCAGTACTTC

V: TRBV7-7
size: -
J: TRBJ2-5
D: TRBD2
CDR3: CASSVSGGPEETQYF
DNA: TGTGCCAGCAGTGTTAGCGGGGGGCCGGAAGAGACCCAGTACTTC

V: TRBV5-1
size: -
J: TRBJ2-1
D: -
CDR3: CASSLAGGNNNEQFF
DNA: TGCGCCAGCAGCTTGGCGGGCGGCAACAACAATGAGCAGTTCTTC

V: TRBV20-1
size: -
J: TRBJ2-1
D: TRBD2
CDR3: CNARARGGRVPYNEQFF
DNA: TGCAATGCTAGAGCTCGGGGCGGGAGGGTCCCCTACAATGAGCAGTTCTTC

V: TRBV25-1
size: -
J: TRBJ2-4
D: -
CDR3: CASSEGTGQYF
DNA: TGTGCCAGCAGTGAAGGCACGGGGCAGTACTTC

V: TRBV15
size: few
J: TRBJ1-1
D: -
CDR3: CATSRDRVEAFF
DNA: TGTGCCACCAGCAGAGATAGAGTTGAAGCTTTCTTT

V: TRBV7-3
size: -
J: TRBJ2-2
D: -
CDR3: CASGQGRGTGELFF
DNA: TGTGCCAGCGGGCAGGGCAGGGGCACCGGGGAGCTGTTTTTT

V: TRBV11-1
size: -
J: TRBJ2-5
D: -
CDR3: CASSSGILEEETQYF
DNA: TGTGCCAGCAGCTCCGGTATTTTAGAAGAAGAGACCCAGTACTTC

V: TRBV6-6
size: -
J: TRBJ1-1
D: TRBD1
CDR3: CASSQGQGVEAFF
DNA: TGTGCCAGCAGCCAGGGACAGGGCGTTGAAGCTTTCTTT

V: TRBV11-2
size: -
J: TRBJ2-1
D: TRBD2
CDR3: CASSSIRGGTSGGNEQFF
DNA: TGTGCCAGCAGCTCCATTCGCGGAGGGACTAGCGGCGGCAATGAGCAGTTCTTC

V: TRBV20-1
size: -
J: TRBJ2-5
D: TRBD2
CDR3: CSARPMAGEWETQYF
DNA: TGCAGTGCTCGTCCGATGGCGGGGGAATGGGAGACCCAGTACTTC

V: TRBV3-1
size: -
J: TRBJ2-3
D: TRBD2
CDR3: CAGSPLAGGQIDTQYF
DNA: TGTGCCGGCAGCCCACTAGCGGGAGGGCAAATTGATACGCAGTATTTT

V: TRBV5-5
size: -
J: TRBJ2-7
D: -
CDR3: CASSLERIVGGLRTYEQYF
DNA: TGTGCCAGCAGCTTGGAGAGGATTGTTGGGGGTTTGAGGACCTACGAGCAGTACTTC

V: TRBV5-1
size: -
J: TRBJ2-1
D: -
CDR3: CASSLDGGLEDNEQFF
DNA: TGCGCCAGCAGCTTGGATGGGGGATTGGAGGACAATGAGCAGTTCTTC

V: TRBV20-1
size: few
J: TRBJ2-1
D: TRBD1
CDR3: CSARGQGSWNEQFF
DNA: TGCAGTGCCAGGGGACAGGGTTCGTGGAATGAGCAGTTCTTC

V: TRBV14
size: few
J: TRBJ2-7
D: -
CDR3: CASSQHWVGSEQYF
DNA: TGTGCCAGCAGCCAACACTGGGTGGGGAGCGAGCAGTACTTC

V: TRBV29-1
size: -
J: TRBJ2-7
D: -
CDR3: CSVAGAPYEQYF
DNA: TGCAGCGTTGCGGGGGCCCCCTACGAGCAGTACTTC

V: TRBV6-4
size: few
J: TRBJ2-1
D: TRBD2
CDR3: CASSDQGLAGYNEQFF
DNA: TGTGCCAGCAGTGACCAGGGGCTAGCGGGTTACAATGAGCAGTTCTTC

V: TRBV7-3
size: -
J: TRBJ2-1
D: -
CDR3: CASRRNGDSYNEQFF
DNA: TGTGCCAGCAGGAGAAACGGGGACTCCTACAATGAGCAGTTCTTC

V: TRBV5-6
size: -
J: TRBJ2-1
D: TRBD1
CDR3: CASSLPGQGNNEQFF
DNA: TGTGCCAGCAGCTTACCGGGACAGGGAAACAATGAGCAGTTCTTC

V: TRBV20-1
size: -
J: TRBJ1-2
D: TRBD1
CDR3: CSARGGQAEFYYGYTF
DNA: TGCAGTGCTCGCGGCGGACAGGCCGAATTTTACTATGGCTACACCTTC

V: TRBV29-1
size: few
J: TRBJ2-1
D: -
CDR3: CSVGQGGYNEQFF
DNA: TGCAGCGTTGGGCAGGGTGGTTACAATGAGCAGTTCTTC

V: TRBV5-1
size: few
J: TRBJ1-1
D: -
CDR3: CASIKGQNTEAFF
DNA: TGTGCCAGCATTAAAGGGCAGAACACTGAAGCTTTCTTT

V: TRBV20-1
size: -
J: TRBJ2-7
D: -
CDR3: CSATLGDYEQYF
DNA: TGCAGTGCCACCCTCGGGGACTACGAGCAGTACTTC

V: TRBV29-1
size: -
J: TRBJ2-1
D: -
CDR3: CSGGKPDSYNEQFF
DNA: TGCAGCGGAGGGAAGCCCGACTCCTACAATGAGCAGTTCTTC

V: TRBV20-1
size: -
J: TRBJ1-2
D: TRBD1
CDR3: CSALTGTGSRGYTF
DNA: TGCAGTGCTCTGACCGGGACAGGGTCGAGAGGCTACACCTTC

V: TRBV10-3
size: few
J: TRBJ2-5
D: -
CDR3: CAIRSGIEETQYF
DNA: TGTGCCATCAGATCGGGGATCGAGGAGACCCAGTACTTC

V: TRBV12-3/TRBV12-4
size: few
J: TRBJ2-7
D: -
CDR3: CASSFNRGPLIEQYF
DNA: TGTGCCAGCAGTTTTAACCGGGGCCCTCTGATCGAGCAGTACTTC

V: TRBV20-1
size: -
J: TRBJ2-3
D: -
CDR3: CSAPRNTDTQYF
DNA: TGCAGTGCTCCAAGGAACACAGATACGCAGTATTTT

V: TRBV7-8
size: -
J: TRBJ2-7
D: -
CDR3: CAITFSSYEQYF
DNA: TGTGCCATCACATTTAGCTCCTACGAGCAGTACTTC

V: TRBV18
size: -
J: TRBJ2-3
D: TRBD1
CDR3: CASSPGQGRADTQYF
DNA: TGTGCCAGCTCACCGGGACAGGGTCGTGCAGATACGCAGTATTTT

V: TRBV5-4
size: few
J: TRBJ2-1
D: TRBD1
CDR3: CASRPGQDYNEQFF
DNA: TGTGCCAGCAGGCCTGGACAGGACTACAATGAGCAGTTCTTC

V: TRBV7-9
size: -
J: TRBJ2-7
D: TRBD1
CDR3: CASSLDRGQGSYEQYF
DNA: TGTGCCAGCAGCTTAGATAGAGGACAGGGATCCTACGAGCAGTACTTC

V: TRBV20-1
size: once
J: TRBJ1-4
D: -
CDR3: CSGQSGANEKLFF
DNA: TGCAGTGGCCAGTCCGGCGCTAATGAAAAACTGTTTTTT

V: TRBV6-1
size: many
J: TRBJ1-2
D: -
CDR3: CASSDPGDYYGYTF
DNA: TGTGCCAGCAGTGACCCAGGGGACTACTATGGCTACACCTTC